A selection of T cell receptor beta chains follows, all from one sample in a study of T-cell memory formation after mild COVID-19. TCRdb re-derived calls from the 5' RACE reads in MiXCR, one entry per CDR3 protein. The data contain under 300,000 distinct CDR3 sequences, 7% to 10% of them seen just once; the ten biggest clones take up approximately 23%. The sample comprised PBMCs or a T cell subset sorted from them (not recorded which). These receptors were collected from a man in his late teens or twenties who had mild COVID-19 (a few samples of this study predate the infection). Cell type and time point are not known. Each CDR3 is given with its conserved first and last residue. The order of the fields is clone size, V gene, D gene, J gene, CDR3 DNA, CDR3 protein. The D gene is left open where the match is weak. Only some rows state a clone size, as once, few, many or a class for expanded clones.

>NA|TRBV7-9|NA|TRBJ2-3
TGTGCCAGCAGCGAAGGGACAGATACGCAGTATTTT
CASSEGTDTQYF
>NA|TRBV4-3|NA|TRBJ1-5
TGCGCCAGCAGCCGCCGCCTAGGTCAGCCCCAGCATTTT
CASSRRLGQPQHF
>many|TRBV7-2|NA|TRBJ2-2
TGTGCCAGCAGCTTACTGGGCGCGAACACCGGGGAGCTGTTTTTT
CASSLLGANTGELFF
>NA|TRBV7-9|TRBD1|TRBJ1-2
TGTGCCAGCAGCCGGGACAGGGGGCATCTATATGGCTACACCTTC
CASSRDRGHLYGYTF
>NA|TRBV27|NA|TRBJ1-1
TGTGCCAGCCGCTGGGGCGGGAACACTGAAGATTTCTTT
CASRWGGNTEDFF
>few|TRBV7-9|TRBD1|TRBJ2-7
TGTGCCAGCAGCTCCGGGACAGGGCAGTACTCCTACGAGCAGTACTTC
CASSSGTGQYSYEQYF
>few|TRBV6-2/TRBV6-3|TRBD2|TRBJ2-1
TGTGCCAGCAGTTACTCGCCTAGCGGGGGAGGGAATGAGCAGTTCTTC
CASSYSPSGGGNEQFF
>NA|TRBV6-2/TRBV6-3|NA|TRBJ1-2
TGTGCCAGCAGTTCAGTCCTGGTCAGGGGATTCTATGGCTACACCTTC
CASSSVLVRGFYGYTF
>NA|TRBV6-2/TRBV6-3|NA|TRBJ1-1
TGTGCCAGCAGTTATAACCGGGCTTCAGCGGGGAACACTGAAGCTTTCTTT
CASSYNRASAGNTEAFF
>NA|TRBV6-2/TRBV6-3|NA|TRBJ2-5
TGTGCCAGCAGTTACCCCGGAGAGACCCAGTACTTC
CASSYPGETQYF
>NA|TRBV3-1|TRBD2|TRBJ2-5
TGTGCCAGCAGTCGCGGACTAGTTAACCAAGAGACCCAGTACTTC
CASSRGLVNQETQYF
>NA|TRBV5-4|NA|TRBJ2-2
TGTGCCGGGTCTAGCGTTGACGGCACCGGGGAGCTGTTTTTT
CAGSSVDGTGELFF
>many|TRBV5-1|TRBD1|TRBJ2-1
TGCGCCAGCAGCTTGGAGGGACAGGGGTGGGATGAGCAGTTCTTC
CASSLEGQGWDEQFF
>few|TRBV28|TRBD2|TRBJ2-2
TGTGCCAGCAGGGGGGGGAAGAACACCGGGGAGCTGTTTTTT
CASRGGKNTGELFF
>NA|TRBV2|NA|TRBJ2-1
TGTGCCAGCAGAGTCGAGGGTGAGCAGTTCTTC
CASRVEGEQFF
>few|TRBV15|NA|TRBJ2-5
TGTGCCACCAGCAGAGATGAGACAAGCTCAGAGTGGAAGGAGACCCAGTACTTC
CATSRDETSSEWKETQYF
>NA|TRBV4-2|TRBD2|TRBJ2-7
TGTGCCAGCAGCCAAGCCCAGCGGGGGCCCTCCTACGAGCAGTACTTC
CASSQAQRGPSYEQYF
>few|TRBV5-6|NA|TRBJ1-1
TGTGCCAGCAGCATGTCAGGGTGGACTGAAGCTTTCTTT
CASSMSGWTEAFF
>few|TRBV6-2/TRBV6-3|NA|TRBJ2-1
TGTGCCAGCAGCGAGCGGGTCAGCTCCTACAATGAGCAGTTCTTC
CASSERVSSYNEQFF
>NA|TRBV7-3|TRBD2|TRBJ2-3
TGTGCCAGCAGCTTAGGAGGACGCGGGGGGGCCGCAGATACGCAGTATTTT
CASSLGGRGGAADTQYF
>many|TRBV5-1|TRBD1|TRBJ1-3
TGTGCCAGCAGCCTACAGGGGGCTGGAAACACCATATATTTT
CASSLQGAGNTIYF
>few|TRBV2|NA|TRBJ2-7
TGTGCCAGGGGGAATCGGGGCCCGAGGGTGGACGAGCAGTACTTC
CARGNRGPRVDEQYF
>few|TRBV4-1|NA|TRBJ1-5
TGCGCCAGCAGCCAAGCTTACGGCCAGCCCCAGCATTTT
CASSQAYGQPQHF
>many|TRBV20-1|TRBD2|TRBJ2-3
TGCAGTGCTAAAATGGGCGGGGGGGCATCAGATACGCAGTATTTT
CSAKMGGGASDTQYF
>few|TRBV19|NA|TRBJ2-2
TGTGCCAGTAGTTGGCGCCAGGGTTCCACCGGGGAGCTGTTTTTT
CASSWRQGSTGELFF
>few|TRBV7-9|TRBD1|TRBJ1-2
TGTGCCATCGAGGGGGCTGAAGGCTACACCTTC
CAIEGAEGYTF
>few|TRBV9|NA|TRBJ2-7
TGTGCCAGCAGCCCAGACCTGGGCTCCTACGAGCAGTACTTC
CASSPDLGSYEQYF
>few|TRBV7-2|NA|TRBJ2-1
TGTGCCAGCAGCCCCTCGAGGGGTGAGCAGTTCTTC
CASSPSRGEQFF
>NA|TRBV4-1|NA|TRBJ1-2
TGCGCCAGCAGCCTAATGGCGGCAGGGACTTATGGCTACACCTTC
CASSLMAAGTYGYTF
>few|TRBV6-2/TRBV6-3|NA|TRBJ1-6
TGTGCCAGCAGGGAGGGGGTGAGGACACCCCTCCACTTT
CASREGVRTPLHF
>few|TRBV7-9|NA|TRBJ1-6
TGTGCCAGCCAATTCGCCTTGGACAATTCACCCCTCCACTTT
CASQFALDNSPLHF
>NA|TRBV6-2/TRBV6-3|TRBD1|TRBJ2-6
TGTGCCAGCAGTGCAGGGGGTGCTGGGGCCAACGTCCTGACTTTC
CASSAGGAGANVLTF
>many|TRBV20-1|NA|TRBJ2-1
TGCAGTGCCCATACTTCGGGACAAATCTTC
CSAHTSGQIF